The 24 T cell receptor beta chains reported below all come from one sample, sequenced in a study of CD8+ T cells in alopecia areata. cDNA prepared by RNA extraction and subsequent reverse transcription served as the template for sequencing. Data came from immunoSEQ multiplex PCR; TCRdb stores just in-frame clones and leaves some out. This sample yields about 180,000 clones, of which 53% are seen a single time; 11% belongs to the top ten. Treatment given: oral pan-JAK inhibitor, 5-10 mg twice daily. The specimen was CD8+ T cells sorted from blood, collected at week 24, from a patient treated with tofacitinib. These receptor sequences come from a human donor with alopecia areata.

This clone has a handful of counts. This sequence joins TRBV10-3 and TRBJ1-4, with 10 bases that match TRBD1. Germline CDR1 is ENHRY and CDR2 is SYGVKD. The CDR3 is 13 amino acids. Trimming at V came to 6 bases and at J to 8 bases, leaving 3 bases not matched to a gene. The CDR3 here is CAISGGQGEKLFF. The CDR3, as DNA: TGTGCCATCAGCGGGGGACAGGGGGAAAAACTGTTTTTT.

The rearrangement uses TRBV4-1 and TRBJ2-7; D is possibly TRBD1 (6 bases). The ends were cut back, 1 base at V and 5 bases at J, with 12 bases in the middle. The CDR3 covers 14 residues. Germline CDR1 MGHRA, CDR2 YSYEKL. The CDR3 DNA reads as TGCGCCAGCAGCCAAGTACAGGGTAGCCACGAGCAGTACTTC. Translated: CASSQVQGSHEQYF.

V is TRBV12-5 and J is TRBJ1-1; no definite D call. The length of the CDR3 is 14 residues. Germline CDR1 reads LGHNT; CDR2 reads FRNRAP. Trimming removed 6 bases from V and 1 base from J, with 12 bases in between. The CDR3 protein is CASGESAENTEAFF. CDR3 DNA: TGTGCTAGTGGGGAGTCGGCGGAGAACACTGAAGCTTTCTTT.

V is TRBV4-3 and J is TRBJ2-7; D call uncertain. The CDR3 is 14 residues long. Trimming removed 1 base at V and 2 bases at J, with 9 bases between. Germline V CDR1 and CDR2: LGHNA, YSLEER. CDR3: CASSQVEAPYEQYF. CDR3 nucleotides: TGCGCCAGCAGCCAAGTAGAGGCCCCCTACGAGCAGTACTTC.

The V and J genes are TRBV6-5 and TRBJ1-1; no clear D gene. The CDR3 has 13 amino acids. Germline V gene data show CDR1 as MNHEY and CDR2 as SVGAGI. V lost 5 bases and J 4 bases, leaving 11 bases between the germline ends. Here the CDR3 DNA reads TGTGCCAGCAGTGATACATGGGGCACTGAAGCTTTCTTT. Its protein is CASSDTWGTEAFF.

The chain has TRBV30 and TRBJ1-2, with TRBD1 matching 7 bases. Germline CDR1 is GTSNPN and CDR2 is SVGIG (reference sequence). After removal of 5 bases from V and 1 base from J, the junction contained 1 base not matched to a gene. The length of the CDR3 is 12 residues. CDR3 amino acids: CAWDRDNYGYTF. CDR3 DNA: TGTGCCTGGGACAGGGATAACTATGGCTACACCTTC.

CDR3 nucleotides: TGTGCCAGCAGCCCGACGGAAGTAGAATACGAGCAGTACTTC. Its protein is CASSPTEVEYEQYF. The V and J genes are TRBV5-6 and TRBJ2-7; no reliable D call. The CDR3 length is 14 residues. Germline V CDR1 and CDR2: SGHDT, YYEEEE. Trimming took off 4 bases at V and 4 bases at J, with 15 bases between the two ends.

The chain combines TRBV11-2 with TRBJ2-3, with no clear D. The CDR3 totals 16 residues. The V and J ends lost 1 base and 3 bases respectively, with 14 bases between them. Germline-derived CDR1 and CDR2 are SGHAT and FQNNGV. The CDR3 sequence is CASSLGGPVKTDTQYF. The CDR3 coding sequence is TGTGCCAGCAGCTTAGGCGGACCGGTGAAGACAGATACGCAGTATTTT. The complete variable domain, with remaining parts taken from reference TRBV11-2 and TRBJ2-3, reads EAGVAQSPRYKIIEKRQSVAFWCNPISGHATLYWYQQILGQGPKLLIQFQNNGVVDDSQLPKDRFSAERLKGVDSTLKIQPAKLEDSAVYLCASSLGGPVKTDTQYFGPGTRLTVL.

The chain combines TRBV19 with TRBJ1-2, with 7 bases fitting TRBD1. With 4 bases clipped from V and 6 bases from J, the junction kept 11 bases outside the gene matches. The CDR3 contains 15 residues. Germline loops: CDR1 LNHDA, CDR2 SQIVND (reference sequence). CDR3 sequence reads: CASSRLLTGDHGYTF. The CDR3 DNA reads as TGTGCCAGTAGTAGATTACTAACAGGGGACCATGGCTACACCTTC.

Only a few counts were recorded for this clone. V usage is TRBV29-1 and J usage is TRBJ1-2; tentatively, D is TRBD1 (5 bases). V was cut by 4 bases and J by 8 bases, with 23 bases left in between. This CDR3 is 15 amino acids long. Looked up from germline, CDR1 is SQVTM and CDR2 is ANQGSEA. The CDR3 loop reads CSVVGETGTRGGYTF. The CDR3 DNA follows: TGCAGCGTTGTCGGGGAGACCGGGACCCGAGGGGGCTACACCTTC. Supplemented by reference TRBV29-1 and TRBJ1-2, the full variable domain reads SAVISQKPSRDICQRGTSLTIQCQVDSQVTMMFWYRQQPGQSLTLIATANQGSEATYESGFVIDKFPISRPNLTFSTLTVSNMSPEDSSIYLCSVVGETGTRGGYTFGSGTRLTVV.

The chain joins TRBV19 to TRBJ2-3, with D possibly TRBD1 on 5 matching bases. Trimming took off 3 bases at V and 2 bases at J, with 12 bases between the two ends. CDR1 and CDR2 (germline): LNHDA, SQIVND (reference sequence). There are 15 residues in the CDR3. The CDR3 is CASSMGQGLTDTQYF. The CDR3 DNA follows: TGTGCCAGTAGTATGGGGCAGGGCCTCACAGATACGCAGTATTTT. The full variable domain, completed using reference TRBV19 and TRBJ2-3, is DGGITQSPKYLFRKEGQNVTLSCEQNLNHDAMYWYRQDPGQGLRLIYYSQIVNDFQKGDIAEGYSVSREKKESFPLTVTSAQKNPTAFYLCASSMGQGLTDTQYFGPGTRLTVL.

J is TRBJ1-5 and V is TRBV7-9; D is undetermined. V gave up 5 bases and J gave up 4 bases, with 12 bases separating them. The CDR3 totals 14 residues. Germline CDR1 and CDR2: SEHNR and FQNEAQ (reference sequence). For the CDR3, the DNA is TGTGCCAGCAGCGTAGACGGTGCTAATCAGCCCCAGCATTTT. Protein sequence: CASSVDGANQPQHF.

The chain couples TRBV6-1 to TRBJ1-2; 7 positions agree with TRBD1. V dropped 3 bases and J dropped 6; count of bases not matched to a gene: 10. Germline V CDR1 and CDR2: MNHNS, SASEGT. The CDR3 spans 15 residues. This CDR3 is CASSDSAGGRDGYTF. As DNA, the CDR3 is TGTGCCAGCAGTGATTCGGCAGGGGGTAGAGATGGCTACACCTTC.

The chain has TRBV7-9 and TRBJ1-1; no reliable D call. The CDR3 length is 11 residues. Per germline, CDR1 SEHNR and CDR2 FQNEAQ (reference sequence). Trimming took 4 bases from V and 8 from J, leaving 8 bases between them. The CDR3 sequence: CASSYGREAFF. For the CDR3, the DNA is TGTGCCAGCAGCTACGGACGAGAAGCTTTCTTT. The entire variable domain, with the rest obtained from reference TRBV7-9 and TRBJ1-1, is as follows: DTGVSQNPRHKITKRGQNVTFRCDPISEHNRLYWYRQTLGQGPEFLTYFQNEAQLEKSRLLSDRFSAERPKGSFSTLEIQRTEQGDSAMYLCASSYGREAFFGQGTRLTVV.

V and J are TRBV29-1 and TRBJ2-7; D is ambiguous. The CDR3 spans 12 residues. V was shortened by 0 bases and J by 3 bases, with 6 bases between the two germline ends. Germline CDR1 is SQVTM and CDR2 is ANQGSEA. The CDR3 region has the DNA TGCAGCGTTGAAGATGAGGACTACGAGCAGTACTTC. Amino acids: CSVEDEDYEQYF.

The chain links TRBV4-3 to TRBJ1-5, with D possibly matching TRBD1 (5 bases). CDR1 is LGHNA and CDR2 is YSLEER in the germline V gene. The CDR3 spans 15 residues. Trimming removed 0 bases from V and 7 bases from J, with 13 bases in between. The CDR3 DNA follows: TGCGCCAGCAGCCAAGATATGGGGGGATGGCAGCCCCAGCATTTT. Amino acids: CASSQDMGGWQPQHF.

The V gene is TRBV4-3, the J gene TRBJ2-2; D is ambiguous. CDR1 and CDR2 (germline): LGHNA, YSLEER. The CDR3 sequence is 14 residues long. V was cut by 4 bases and J by 6 bases, with 12 bases left in between. The CDR3 loop reads CASSPTPLAGELFF. Written as DNA, the CDR3 is TGCGCCAGCAGCCCGACACCCTTGGCCGGGGAGCTGTTTTTT.

The rearrangement joins TRBV29-1 to TRBJ1-1; no definite D call. This CDR3 is 12 amino acids long. The V end lost 4 bases, the J end lost 2 bases, and 8 bases lay between the germline ends. Germline loops: CDR1 SQVTM, CDR2 ANQGSEA. The DNA for the CDR3 is TGCAGCGTTGGTAGGGATAACACTGAAGCTTTCTTT. This codes for CSVGRDNTEAFF.

V usage is TRBV29-1 and J usage is TRBJ2-1; no firm D call. This CDR3 comprises 11 residues. The germline CDR1 and CDR2 sequences are SQVTM and ANQGSEA. The V and J ends lost 3 bases and 13 bases respectively, with 13 bases between them. CDR3 in amino acids: CSVEISRSQFF. As DNA, the CDR3 is TGCAGCGTTGAGATCTCTCGGTCCCAGTTCTTC.

The J gene is TRBJ2-7, the V gene TRBV5-1, with 7 bases identical to TRBD1. Germline V CDR1 and CDR2: SGHRS, YFSETQ. CDR3 length equals 11 residues. J was trimmed by 6 bases and V by 4 bases; bases with no gene match: 1. The CDR3 DNA is TGCGCCAGCAGCCCAGGGGGCGAGCAGTACTTC. It specifies CASSPGGEQYF.

Only one count was recorded for this clone. This chain connects TRBV4-2 to TRBJ2-7; TRBD1 aligns across 8 bases. This CDR3 region has 16 residues. The V and J ends lost 0 bases and 2 bases, in that order; junction bases with no gene match: 6. CDR1 is LGHNA and CDR2 is YNFKEQ in the germline V gene. CDR3 loop: CASSQDPDRGAYEQYF. The CDR3 DNA follows: TGTGCCAGCAGCCAAGACCCAGACAGGGGCGCCTACGAGCAGTACTTC.

The CDR3 nucleotides read TGTGCCAGCAGTGACGGCCCGGGAAGAAGTGAAGCTTTCTTT. Amino acids: CASSDGPGRSEAFF. The J gene is TRBJ1-1, the V gene TRBV6-1; no clear D. This CDR3 contains 14 residues. Looked up from germline, CDR1 is MNHNS and CDR2 is SASEGT. V was cut by 3 bases and J by 7 bases, with 15 bases left in between.

This clone was detected only a few times. The genes are TRBV29-1 and TRBJ2-1; D unresolved. This CDR3 has 13 amino acids. Trimming shortened V by 3 bases and J by 3 bases, and 9 bases separated the two germline ends. Germline CDR1 reads SQVTM; CDR2 reads ANQGSEA. The CDR3 DNA follows: TGCAGCGTTGATGAAACAGACTACAATGAGCAGTTCTTC. Translating gives CSVDETDYNEQFF.

This clone appeared a few times. This chain connects TRBV4-3 to TRBJ1-4, with a weak D call TRBD1 (5 bases). This CDR3 contains 19 residues. The V end was cut by 0 bases, the J end by 5 bases, with 22 bases between. CDR1 is LGHNA and CDR2 is YSLEER in the germline V gene. The CDR3 spells CASSQDAWSADTGNEKLFF. CDR3 sequence (DNA): TGCGCCAGCAGCCAAGATGCGTGGTCGGCGGACACAGGCAATGAAAAACTGTTTTTT.